This T cell receptor beta chain originates from a study of response to subunit inactivated influenza vaccine. Study observations and caveats: A suggestion made by the authors is that each seasonal influenza vaccination recruits few new T cells.

TCRdb reprocessed the RT-PCR reads via MiXCR and lists one record per CDR3 protein. This table holds 450,000 to 600,000 distinct CDR3 sequences, 16% found once. Deletions cut 6 bases from V and 4 bases from J, with 9 bases between. The CDR3 consists of 12 residues. Germline V lookup: CDR1 MNHEY, CDR2 SVGEGT. The sample holds a few counts of this clonotype. Antigen: not known. The chain joins TRBV6-2 or TRBV6-3 to TRBJ2-5, with D perhaps given as TRBD1 or TRBD2 (5 bases each). The sample was CD4+ T cells sorted from PBMCs, taken less than 30 months after vaccination. The receptor's source is a man in his fifties or sixties who received an inactivated influenza vaccine. The CDR3 here is CASRFGAETQYF. For the CDR3, the DNA is TGTGCCAGCAGGTTCGGGGCAGAGACCCAGTACTTC.